The present TCR beta chain was sequenced within a study of shared clonotypes between healthy human individuals. Study findings and constraints: All-four-donor shared clonotypes had higher generation probabilities than non-shared clonotypes did.

Worth noting for this clone: Its cognate antigen is unknown.

Every immunoSEQ plate was one replicate of a subset's evenly spread DNA. TCRdb's table, derived via immunoSEQ multiplex PCR, lists solely in-frame clones and lacks some. The repertoire includes roughly 1.5 million clones, 98% of them detected once, and roughly 0.45% sits in the top ten. Sequencing was carried out using naive CD4+ T cells sorted from blood. Sample subset: CD45RA+ positively selected. The sequence came from a man aged 25 to 40 in good health.

CDR3 coding DNA: TGTGCCAGCAGCTCAAGTAGGACTTCGGGTGAAAAACTGTTTTTT. Translation gives CASSSSRTSGEKLFF. This chain connects TRBV7-8 to TRBJ1-4; D remains ambiguous. The CDR3 has 15 residues. The V and J ends lost 4 bases and 7 bases respectively, with 16 bases between them. From germline, CDR1 is SGHVS and CDR2 FQNEAQ.